This T cell receptor (beta chain) was retrieved from a study of T cells in localized non-small cell lung cancer. The study, taken as a whole, reports: Of the tissues analyzed, uninvolved adjacent lung showed maximal T cell clonality, greater than tumor. Adjacent lung tissue had a median about 60 of the top 100 clones found in the tumor. With higher T cell density in blood came longer overall survival.

As concerns this clone: What it recognizes is unknown.

Profiling relied on immunoSEQ multiplex PCR, and the TCRdb table lists in-frame clones only, not all of them. The profile shows tens of thousands of clones, approximately 84% of them singletons. This receptor was identified in a male donor at least 60 years old with stage I squamous cell lung carcinoma. Sequences were derived from peripheral blood, sampled before any cancer treatment.

The CDR3, as DNA: TGTGCCAGCGTCATGGACAACAATCAGCCCCAGCATTTT. Translation: CASVMDNNQPQHF. V and J are TRBV2 and TRBJ1-5; tentatively, D is TRBD1 (5 bases). Trimming stripped 8 bases from V and 3 bases from J, with 11 bases between. The CDR3 loop spans 13 amino acids. Germline CDR1 reads SNHLY; CDR2 reads FYNNEI.